This TCR beta chain was captured by sequencing in a study of control samples from healthy donors and cancer patients. The assay was immunoSEQ multiplex PCR, and TCRdb's table has in-frame clones only and misses some. The sample carries about 89,000 clones, over 75% recorded once. The CDR3 totals 16 residues. CDR1 GTSNPN and CDR2 SVGIG come from the germline V gene (reference sequence). The ends lost 4 bases at V and 3 bases at J; junction bases unmatched: 9. The sample was blood. The receptor was isolated from a woman aged 40 to 50 in good health. The chain is built from TRBV30 and TRBJ2-5, with 12 bases matching TRBD2. The CDR3 loop reads CAWNALASGGEETQYF. The CDR3 DNA reads as TGTGCCTGGAACGCGCTGGCTAGCGGGGGGGAAGAGACCCAGTACTTC.